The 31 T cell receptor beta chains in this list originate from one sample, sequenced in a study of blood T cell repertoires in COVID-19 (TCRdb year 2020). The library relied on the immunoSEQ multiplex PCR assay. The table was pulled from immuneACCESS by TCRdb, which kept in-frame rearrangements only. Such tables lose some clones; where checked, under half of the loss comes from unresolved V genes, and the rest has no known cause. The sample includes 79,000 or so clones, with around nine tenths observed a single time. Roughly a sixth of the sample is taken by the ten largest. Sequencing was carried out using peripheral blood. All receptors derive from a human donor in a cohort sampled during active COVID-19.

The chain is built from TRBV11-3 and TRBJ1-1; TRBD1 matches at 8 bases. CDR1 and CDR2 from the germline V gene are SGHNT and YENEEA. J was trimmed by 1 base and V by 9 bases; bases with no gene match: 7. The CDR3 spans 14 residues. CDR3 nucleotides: TGTGCCAGTGCAGGGGGCGGGACGAACACTGAAGCTTTCTTT. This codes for CASAGGGTNTEAFF.

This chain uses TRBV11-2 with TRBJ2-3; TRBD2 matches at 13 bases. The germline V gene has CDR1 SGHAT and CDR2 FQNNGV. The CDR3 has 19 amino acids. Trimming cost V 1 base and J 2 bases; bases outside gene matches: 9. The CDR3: CASSLAPGLAGNPTDTQYF. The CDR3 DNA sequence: TGTGCCAGCAGCTTAGCACCGGGACTAGCGGGAAACCCCACAGATACGCAGTATTTT.

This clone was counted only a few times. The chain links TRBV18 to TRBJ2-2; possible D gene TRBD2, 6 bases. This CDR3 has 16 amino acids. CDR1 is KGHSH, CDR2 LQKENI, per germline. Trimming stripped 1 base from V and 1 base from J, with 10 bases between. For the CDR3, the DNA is TGTGCCAGCTCACCACTAGCGGATTTGAACACCGGGGAGCTGTTTTTT. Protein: CASSPLADLNTGELFF.

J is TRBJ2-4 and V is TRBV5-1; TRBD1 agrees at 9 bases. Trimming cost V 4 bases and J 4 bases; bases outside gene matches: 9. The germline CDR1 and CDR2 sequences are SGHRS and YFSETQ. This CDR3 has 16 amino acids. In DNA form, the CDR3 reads TGCGCCAGCAGCCTATTACTGGGACAGGGTAAAAACATTCAGTACTTC. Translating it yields CASSLLLGQGKNIQYF.

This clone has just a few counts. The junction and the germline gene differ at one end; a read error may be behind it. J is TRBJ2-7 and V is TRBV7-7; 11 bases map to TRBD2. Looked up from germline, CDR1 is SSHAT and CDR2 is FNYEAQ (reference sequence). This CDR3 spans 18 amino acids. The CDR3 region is CASSPGASGGRSSYEQYF. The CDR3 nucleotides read TGTGCTAGCAGCCCCGGGGCTAGCGGGGGGCGGAGCTCCTACGAGCAGTACTTC. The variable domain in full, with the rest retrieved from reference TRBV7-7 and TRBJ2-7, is GAGVSQSPRYKVTKRGQDVTLRCDPISSHATLYWYQQALGQGPEFLTYFNYEAQPDKSGLPSDRFSAERPEGSISTLTIQRTEQRDSAMYRCASSPGASGGRSSYEQYFGPGTRLTVT.

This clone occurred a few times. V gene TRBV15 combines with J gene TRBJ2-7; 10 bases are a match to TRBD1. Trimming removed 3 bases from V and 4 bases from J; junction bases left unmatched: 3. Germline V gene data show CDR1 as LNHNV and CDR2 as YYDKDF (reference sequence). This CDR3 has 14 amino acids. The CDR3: CATSRDRGEYEQYF. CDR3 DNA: TGTGCCACCAGCAGGGACAGGGGGGAGTACGAGCAGTACTTC.

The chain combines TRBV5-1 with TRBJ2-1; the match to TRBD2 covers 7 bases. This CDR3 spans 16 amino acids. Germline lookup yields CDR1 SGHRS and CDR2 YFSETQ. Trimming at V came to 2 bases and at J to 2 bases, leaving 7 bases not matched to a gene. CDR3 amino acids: CASSLGLAATYNEQFF. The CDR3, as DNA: TGCGCCAGCAGCTTAGGGCTAGCGGCAACCTACAATGAGCAGTTCTTC.

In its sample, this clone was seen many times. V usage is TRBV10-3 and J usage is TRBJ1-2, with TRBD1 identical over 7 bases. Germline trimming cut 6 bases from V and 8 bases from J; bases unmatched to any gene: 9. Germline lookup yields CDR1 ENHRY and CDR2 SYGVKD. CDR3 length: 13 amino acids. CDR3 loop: CAIRHDREEGYTF. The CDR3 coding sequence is TGTGCCATCAGACATGACAGGGAGGAAGGCTACACCTTC.

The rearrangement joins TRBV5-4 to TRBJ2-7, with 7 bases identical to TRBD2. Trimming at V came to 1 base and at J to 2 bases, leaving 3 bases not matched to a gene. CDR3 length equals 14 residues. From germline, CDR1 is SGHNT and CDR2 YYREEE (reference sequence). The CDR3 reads CASSLTSAAYEQYF. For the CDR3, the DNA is TGTGCCAGCAGCTTGACTAGCGCGGCCTACGAGCAGTACTTC.

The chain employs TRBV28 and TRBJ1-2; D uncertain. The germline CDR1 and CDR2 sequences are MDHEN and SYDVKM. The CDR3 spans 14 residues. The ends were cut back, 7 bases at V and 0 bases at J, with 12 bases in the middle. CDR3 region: CASMLRSSNYGYTF. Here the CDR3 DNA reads TGTGCCAGCATGTTAAGGAGTTCTAACTATGGCTACACCTTC.

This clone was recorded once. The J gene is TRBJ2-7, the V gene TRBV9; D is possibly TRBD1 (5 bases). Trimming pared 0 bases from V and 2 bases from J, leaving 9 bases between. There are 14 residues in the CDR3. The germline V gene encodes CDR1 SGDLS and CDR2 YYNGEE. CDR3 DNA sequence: TGTGCCAGCAGCGTAGGACAGAGCACCTACGAGCAGTACTTC. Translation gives CASSVGQSTYEQYF. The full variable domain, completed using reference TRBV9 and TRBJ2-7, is DSGVTQTPKHLITATGQRVTLRCSPRSGDLSVYWYQQSLDQGLQFLIQYYNGEERAKGNILERFSAQQFPDLHSELNLSSLELGDSALYFCASSVGQSTYEQYFGPGTRLTVT.

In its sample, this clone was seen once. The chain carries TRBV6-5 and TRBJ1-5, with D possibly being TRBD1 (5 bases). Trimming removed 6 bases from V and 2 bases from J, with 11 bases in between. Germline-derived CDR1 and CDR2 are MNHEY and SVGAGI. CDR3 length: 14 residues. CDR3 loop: CASRPDTRNQPQHF. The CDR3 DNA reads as TGTGCCAGCAGACCGGACACCCGCAATCAGCCCCAGCATTTT.

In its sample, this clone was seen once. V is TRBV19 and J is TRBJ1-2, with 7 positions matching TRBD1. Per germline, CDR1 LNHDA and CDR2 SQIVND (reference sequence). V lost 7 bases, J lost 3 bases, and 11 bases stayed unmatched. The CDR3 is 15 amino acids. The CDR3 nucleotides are TGTGCCAGTACCCCTTTCGAGGGGGCTTACTATGGCTACACCTTC. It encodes CASTPFEGAYYGYTF.

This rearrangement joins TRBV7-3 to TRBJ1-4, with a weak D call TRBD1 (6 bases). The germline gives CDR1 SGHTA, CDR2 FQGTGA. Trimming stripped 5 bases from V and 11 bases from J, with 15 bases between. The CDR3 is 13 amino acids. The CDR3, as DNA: TGTGCCAGCAGCCTTAATAAGGGGGAGAAACTGTTTTTT. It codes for CASSLNKGEKLFF.

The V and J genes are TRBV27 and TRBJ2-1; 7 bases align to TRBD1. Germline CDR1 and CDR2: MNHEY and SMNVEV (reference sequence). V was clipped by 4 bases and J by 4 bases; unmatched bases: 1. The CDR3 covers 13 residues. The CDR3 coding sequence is TGTGCCAGCAGTTCGGGACAGTACAATGAGCAGTTCTTC. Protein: CASSSGQYNEQFF.

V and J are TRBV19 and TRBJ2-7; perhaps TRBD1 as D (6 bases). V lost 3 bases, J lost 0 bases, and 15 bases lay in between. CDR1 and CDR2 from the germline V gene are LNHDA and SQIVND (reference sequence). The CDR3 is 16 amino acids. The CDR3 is CASSITQGPSSYEQYF. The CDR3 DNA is TGTGCCAGTAGTATTACTCAGGGGCCGAGCTCCTACGAGCAGTACTTC.

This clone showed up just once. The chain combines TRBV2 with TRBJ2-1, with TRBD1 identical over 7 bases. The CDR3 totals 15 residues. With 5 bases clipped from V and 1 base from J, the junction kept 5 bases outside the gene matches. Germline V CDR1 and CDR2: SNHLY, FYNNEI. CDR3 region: CASSYRGLSYNEQFF. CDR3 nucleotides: TGTGCCAGCAGTTACAGGGGCCTGTCCTACAATGAGCAGTTCTTC.

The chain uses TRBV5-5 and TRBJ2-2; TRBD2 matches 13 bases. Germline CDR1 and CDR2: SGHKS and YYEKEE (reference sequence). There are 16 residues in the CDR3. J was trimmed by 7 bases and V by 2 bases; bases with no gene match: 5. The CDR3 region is CASSLLAGGPNGELFF. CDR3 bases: TGTGCCAGCAGCTTACTAGCGGGAGGGCCGAACGGGGAGCTGTTTTTT.

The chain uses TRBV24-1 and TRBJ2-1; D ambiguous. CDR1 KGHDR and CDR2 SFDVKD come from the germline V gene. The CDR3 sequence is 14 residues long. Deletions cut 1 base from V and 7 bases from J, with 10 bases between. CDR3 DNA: TGTGCCACCAGTGATTTATCGAGAGGAAATGAGCAGTTCTTC. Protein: CATSDLSRGNEQFF.

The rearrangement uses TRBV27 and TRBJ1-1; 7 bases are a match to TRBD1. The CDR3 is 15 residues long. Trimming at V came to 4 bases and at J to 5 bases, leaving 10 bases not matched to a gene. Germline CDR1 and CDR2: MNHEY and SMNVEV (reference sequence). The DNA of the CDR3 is TGTGCCAGCAGTTACACAGGGGCCGGCGGGACTGAAGCTTTCTTT. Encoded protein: CASSYTGAGGTEAFF.

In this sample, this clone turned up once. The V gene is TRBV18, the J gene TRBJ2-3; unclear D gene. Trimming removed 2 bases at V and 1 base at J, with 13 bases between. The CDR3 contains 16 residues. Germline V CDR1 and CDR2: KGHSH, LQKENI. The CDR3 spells CASSPFQARRTDTQYF. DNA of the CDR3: TGTGCCAGCTCACCATTCCAAGCGAGGCGCACAGATACGCAGTATTTT.

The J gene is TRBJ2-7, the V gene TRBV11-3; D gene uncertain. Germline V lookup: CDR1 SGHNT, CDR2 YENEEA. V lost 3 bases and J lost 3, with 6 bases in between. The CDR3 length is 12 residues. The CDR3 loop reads CASSLAFYEQYF. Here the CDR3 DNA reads TGTGCCAGCAGCTTGGCCTTCTACGAGCAGTACTTC.

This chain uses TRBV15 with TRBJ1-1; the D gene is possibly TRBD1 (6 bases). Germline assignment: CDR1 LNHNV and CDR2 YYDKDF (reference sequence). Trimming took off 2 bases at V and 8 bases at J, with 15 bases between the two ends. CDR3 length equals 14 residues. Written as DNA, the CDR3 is TGTGCCACCAGCAGACGTACCACAGGGTCAGAAGCTTTCTTT. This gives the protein CATSRRTTGSEAFF.

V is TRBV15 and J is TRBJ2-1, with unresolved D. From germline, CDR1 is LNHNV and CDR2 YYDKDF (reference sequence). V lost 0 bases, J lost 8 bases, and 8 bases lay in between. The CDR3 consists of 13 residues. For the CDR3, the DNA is TGTGCCACCAGCAGAGATCTGGGCGATGAGCAGTTCTTC. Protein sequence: CATSRDLGDEQFF.

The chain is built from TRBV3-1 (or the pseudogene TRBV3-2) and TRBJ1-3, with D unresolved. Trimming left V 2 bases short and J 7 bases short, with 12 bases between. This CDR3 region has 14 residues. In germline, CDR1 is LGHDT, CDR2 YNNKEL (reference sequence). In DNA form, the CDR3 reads TGTGCCAGCAGCCAATTAGCTGCTGCGAACACCATATATTTT. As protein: CASSQLAAANTIYF.

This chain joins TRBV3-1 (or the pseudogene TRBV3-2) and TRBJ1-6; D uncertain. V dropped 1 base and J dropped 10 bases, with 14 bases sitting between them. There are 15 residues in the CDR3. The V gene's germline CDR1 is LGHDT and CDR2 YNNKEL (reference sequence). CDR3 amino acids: CASSQAGFGRSPLHF. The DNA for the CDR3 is TGTGCCAGCAGCCAAGCGGGGTTTGGAAGATCACCCCTCCACTTT.

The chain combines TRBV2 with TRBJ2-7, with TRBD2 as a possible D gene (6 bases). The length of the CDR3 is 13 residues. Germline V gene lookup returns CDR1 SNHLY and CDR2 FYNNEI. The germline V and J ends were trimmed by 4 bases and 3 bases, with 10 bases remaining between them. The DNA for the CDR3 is TGTGCCAGCAGTGTAGGGAGGAACTACGAGCAGTACTTC. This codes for CASSVGRNYEQYF.

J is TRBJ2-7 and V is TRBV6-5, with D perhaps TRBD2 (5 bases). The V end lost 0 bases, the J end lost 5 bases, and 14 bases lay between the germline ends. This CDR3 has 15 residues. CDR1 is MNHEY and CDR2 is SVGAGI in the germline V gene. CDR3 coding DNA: TGTGCCAGCAGTTACTCGTACCGGGAAACTAACGAGCAGTACTTC. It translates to CASSYSYRETNEQYF.

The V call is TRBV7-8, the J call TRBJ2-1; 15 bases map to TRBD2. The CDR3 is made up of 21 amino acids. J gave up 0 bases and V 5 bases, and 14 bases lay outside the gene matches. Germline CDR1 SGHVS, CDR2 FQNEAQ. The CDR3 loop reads CASSPRGGLAGGLSSYNEQFF. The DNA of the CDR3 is TGTGCCAGCAGCCCAAGGGGAGGACTAGCGGGGGGGCTAAGCTCCTACAATGAGCAGTTCTTC.

Here the CDR3 reads CASSVDREREQYF. CDR3 nucleotides: TGCGCCAGCAGCGTCGACAGGGAGAGAGAGCAGTACTTC. J is TRBJ2-7 and V is TRBV5-1; TRBD1 matches at 7 bases. The J segment lost 7 bases and the V segment lost 4 bases, leaving 8 bases of the junction unmatched. Germline CDR1 reads SGHRS; CDR2 reads YFSETQ. The CDR3 has 13 amino acids.

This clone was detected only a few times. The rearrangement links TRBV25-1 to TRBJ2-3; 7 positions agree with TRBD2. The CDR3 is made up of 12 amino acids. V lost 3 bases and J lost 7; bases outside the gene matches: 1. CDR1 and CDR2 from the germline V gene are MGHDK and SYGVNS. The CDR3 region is CASSEGGYTQYF. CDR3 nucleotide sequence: TGTGCCAGCAGTGAGGGGGGGTATACGCAGTATTTT. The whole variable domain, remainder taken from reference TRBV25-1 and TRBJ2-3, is EADIYQTPRYLVIGTGKKITLECSQTMGHDKMYWYQQDPGMELHLIHYSYGVNSTEKGDLSSESTVSRIRTEHFPLTLESARPSHTSQYLCASSEGGYTQYFGPGTRLTVL.